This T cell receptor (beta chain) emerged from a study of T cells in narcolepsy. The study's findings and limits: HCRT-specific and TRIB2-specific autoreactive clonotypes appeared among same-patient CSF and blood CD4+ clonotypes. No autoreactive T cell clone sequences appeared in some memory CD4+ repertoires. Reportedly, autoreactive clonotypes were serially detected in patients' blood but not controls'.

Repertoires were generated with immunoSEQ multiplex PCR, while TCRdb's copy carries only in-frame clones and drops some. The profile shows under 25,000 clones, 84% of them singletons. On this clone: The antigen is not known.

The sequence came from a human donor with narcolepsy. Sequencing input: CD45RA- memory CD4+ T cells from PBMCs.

CDR3 in DNA: TGTGCCAGCAGCTTAACTGAGGGAAAACTGTTTTTT. This gives the protein CASSLTEGKLFF. The chain joins TRBV11-1 to TRBJ1-4; D not certain. Germline lookup yields CDR1 SGHAT and CDR2 FQDESV (reference sequence). Trimming pared 2 bases from V and 10 bases from J, leaving 8 bases between. There are 12 residues in the CDR3.